This TCR beta chain appears in the sequencing data of a study of CD8+ T cells in alopecia areata. Overall study findings and caveats: Mice showed TCR sharing more clearly than patients did, possibly owing to HLA. Compared with normal scalp, lesional scalp had higher clonality and more expanded CD8+ clones. Sequencing of scalp tissue also captures the resident alphabeta T cells of normal skin.

A word on this clone: Its antigen is undetermined.

Sequencing templates came from extracted RNA that was reverse transcribed into cDNA. Produced via immunoSEQ multiplex PCR; TCRdb's table is partial and in-frame only. The sample lists 90,000 to 150,000 clones, less than 70% occurring once. Trimming cost V 0 bases and J 8 bases, with 17 bases left between them. This CDR3 is 15 amino acids long. The germline gives CDR1 SGHNT, CDR2 YYREEE (reference sequence). The sequencing sample was made of CD4+ T cells sorted from blood. The V and J genes are TRBV5-4 and TRBJ1-1; no clear D gene. The source is a human donor in good health. CDR3 amino acids: CASSLELASRREAFF. The CDR3, as DNA: TGTGCCAGCAGCTTGGAACTAGCCTCCAGAAGGGAAGCTTTCTTT.